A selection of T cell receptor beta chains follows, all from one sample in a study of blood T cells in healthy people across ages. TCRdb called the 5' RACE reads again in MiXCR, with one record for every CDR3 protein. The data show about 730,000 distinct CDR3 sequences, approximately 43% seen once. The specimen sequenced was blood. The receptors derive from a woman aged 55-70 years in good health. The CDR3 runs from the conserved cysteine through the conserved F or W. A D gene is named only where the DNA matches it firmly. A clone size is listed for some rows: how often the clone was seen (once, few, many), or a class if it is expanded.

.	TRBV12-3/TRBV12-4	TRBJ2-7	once	CASSLFGAEQYF	TGTGCCAGCAGTTTATTTGGGGCCGAGCAGTACTTC
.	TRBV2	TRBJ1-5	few	CATSTSVADQPQHF	TGTGCCACCTCTACGAGTGTTGCCGATCAGCCCCAGCATTTT
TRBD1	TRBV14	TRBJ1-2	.	CASTGGGYGYTF	TGTGCCAGTACAGGGGGCGGCTATGGCTACACCTTC
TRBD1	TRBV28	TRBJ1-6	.	CASLHPGTGVSPLHF	TGTGCCAGCCTCCACCCCGGGACAGGGGTTTCACCCCTCCACTTT
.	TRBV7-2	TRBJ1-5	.	CASSSRAGARQPQHF	TGTGCCAGCAGCTCCCGGGCAGGGGCAAGGCAGCCCCAGCATTTT
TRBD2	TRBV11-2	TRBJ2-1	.	CASSFSGGGLYNEQFF	TGTGCCAGCAGCTTTAGCGGGGGGGGACTTTACAATGAGCAGTTCTTC
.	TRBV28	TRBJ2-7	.	CASAASGPYEQYF	TGTGCCAGCGCCGCTAGTGGGCCCTACGAGCAGTACTTC
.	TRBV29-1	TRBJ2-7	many	CSVAYNWGPRSYEQYF	TGCAGCGTTGCCTACAACTGGGGGCCGCGATCCTACGAGCAGTACTTC
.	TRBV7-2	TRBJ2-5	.	CAGSLGGNQETQYF	TGTGCCGGCAGCTTAGGGGGGAACCAAGAGACCCAGTACTTC
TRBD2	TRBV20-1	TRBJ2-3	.	CSAFKREGVVDTQYF	TGCAGTGCCTTTAAGCGGGAGGGAGTTGTAGATACGCAGTATTTT
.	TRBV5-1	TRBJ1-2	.	CASSPTTEINYGYTF	TGCGCCAGCAGCCCAACGACGGAGATTAACTATGGCTACACCTTC
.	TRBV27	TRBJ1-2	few	CASSRRAGVAEDYGYTF	TGTGCCAGCAGCCGGAGGGCAGGGGTGGCCGAAGACTATGGCTACACCTTC
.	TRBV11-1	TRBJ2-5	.	CASSLALGITQETQYF	TGTGCCAGCAGCTTAGCGCTCGGGATTACCCAAGAGACCCAGTACTTC
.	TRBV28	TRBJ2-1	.	CASSLSPTGTGTAISYNEQFF	TGTGCCAGCAGTTTATCCCCAACAGGAACCGGGACTGCCATCTCCTACAATGAGCAGTTCTTC
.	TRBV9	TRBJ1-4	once	CASSVRSGGLTNEKLFF	TGTGCCAGCAGCGTCCGCTCGGGGGGTCTAACTAATGAAAAACTGTTTTTT
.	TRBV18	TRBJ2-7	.	CASAPAGAYEQYF	TGTGCCAGTGCCCCAGCCGGGGCCTACGAGCAGTACTTC
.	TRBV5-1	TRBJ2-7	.	CASSLDATVSYEQYF	TGCGCCAGCAGCTTGGATGCGACAGTCTCCTACGAGCAGTACTTC
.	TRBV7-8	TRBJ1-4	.	CASSLTGGEKLFF	TGTGCCAGCAGCCTCACGGGAGGTGAAAAACTGTTTTTT
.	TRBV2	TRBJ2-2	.	CASRHYTGELFF	TGTGCCAGCAGGCACTACACCGGGGAGCTGTTTTTT
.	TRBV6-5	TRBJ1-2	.	CASSYGIEGWGYTF	TGTGCCAGCAGTTACGGGATCGAGGGGTGGGGCTACACCTTC
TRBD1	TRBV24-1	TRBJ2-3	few	CATSAGGNEDTQYF	TGTGCCACCAGTGCAGGGGGCAATGAAGATACGCAGTATTTT
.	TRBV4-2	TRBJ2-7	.	CASSQDTVEQYF	TGTGCCAGCAGCCAAGACACGGTTGAGCAGTACTTC
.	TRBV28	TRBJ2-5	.	CASSSQRTQYF	TGTGCCAGCTCCTCCCAGAGGACCCAGTACTTC
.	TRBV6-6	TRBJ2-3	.	CASSYSKQDTDTQYF	TGTGCCAGCAGTTACTCGAAGCAGGACACAGATACGCAGTATTTT
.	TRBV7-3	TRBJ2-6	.	CASSMLSSGANVLTF	TGTGCCAGCAGCATGCTCAGCTCTGGGGCCAACGTCCTGACTTTC
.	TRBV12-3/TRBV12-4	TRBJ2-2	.	CASSFYPEGKTGELFF	TGTGCCAGCAGTTTTTACCCTGAAGGAAAAACCGGGGAGCTGTTTTTT
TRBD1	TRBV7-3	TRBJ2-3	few	CASSSRQGPGTDTQYF	TGTGCCAGCAGCTCTCGACAGGGCCCCGGCACAGATACGCAGTATTTT
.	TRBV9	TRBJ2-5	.	CASSVGISGETQYF	TGTGCCAGCAGCGTAGGAATTAGCGGCGAGACCCAGTACTTC
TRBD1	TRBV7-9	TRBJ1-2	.	CASSSGRRTGDKGYTF	TGTGCCAGCAGCTCGGGCCGGCGGACAGGGGATAAAGGCTACACCTTC
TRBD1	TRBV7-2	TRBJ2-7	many	CASSPRSDRVSYEQYF	TGTGCCAGCAGCCCCAGGAGTGACAGGGTCTCCTACGAGCAGTACTTC
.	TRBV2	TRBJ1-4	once	CASSWSATNEKLFF	TGTGCCAGCAGTTGGTCTGCAACTAATGAAAAACTGTTTTTT
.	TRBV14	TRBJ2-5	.	CASSQGQQTQYF	TGTGCCAGCAGCCAAGGACAACAGACCCAGTACTTC
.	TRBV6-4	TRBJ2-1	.	CASSGGLGSYNEQFF	TGTGCCAGCAGTGGCGGACTGGGCTCCTACAATGAGCAGTTCTTC
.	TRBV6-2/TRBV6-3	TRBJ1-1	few	CASRFQNMNTEAFF	TGTGCCAGCAGGTTCCAAAACATGAACACTGAAGCTTTCTTT
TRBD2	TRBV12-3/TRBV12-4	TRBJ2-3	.	CASRDLAGGMIAQYF	TGTGCCAGCAGGGACCTAGCGGGGGGAATGATAGCGCAGTATTTT
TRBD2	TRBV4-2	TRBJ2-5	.	CASRTSGGVWNEQYF	TGTGCCAGCAGGACTAGCGGAGGCGTTTGGAATGAGCAGTACTTC
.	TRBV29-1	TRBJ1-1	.	CSAARGGNTEAFF	TGCAGCGCGGCCAGAGGTGGGAACACTGAAGCTTTCTTT
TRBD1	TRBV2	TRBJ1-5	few	CASRSGQGAYQPQHF	TGTGCCAGCAGGAGCGGACAGGGGGCCTATCAGCCCCAGCATTTT
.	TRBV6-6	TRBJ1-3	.	CASSYSQSLSGNTIYF	TGTGCCAGCAGTTACTCTCAGAGCCTCTCTGGAAACACCATATATTTT
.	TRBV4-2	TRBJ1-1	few	CASSQDLQVYEAFF	TGTGCCAGCAGCCAAGATCTACAGGTCTATGAAGCTTTCTTT
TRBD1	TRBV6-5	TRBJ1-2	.	CASSHQTGTGSGYTF	TGTGCCAGCAGTCACCAGACTGGGACAGGGAGCGGCTACACCTTC
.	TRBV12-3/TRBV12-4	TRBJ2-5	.	CASSFLSLRVLETQYF	TGTGCCAGCAGTTTTTTGAGTCTCAGGGTCTTAGAGACCCAGTACTTC
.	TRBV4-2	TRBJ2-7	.	CASSQAGAGFSYEQYF	TGTGCCAGCAGCCAAGCGGGAGCTGGTTTCTCCTACGAGCAGTACTTC
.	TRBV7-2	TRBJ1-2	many	CASSLALTGSYTF	TGTGCCAGCAGCTTAGCGTTGACAGGCAGCTACACCTTC